The rows below give T cell receptor beta chains drawn from one sample of a study of CD8 T cells in ankylosing spondylitis. Each CDR3 protein is one row after TCRdb ran MiXCR on the 5' RACE reads. The sample holds over 200,000 distinct CDR3 sequences; 8% to 11% are singletons and the top ten take roughly a fifth. Sequencing was performed on blood, either unsorted or a sorted T cell fraction (not recorded which). The receptors originated from a male donor with ankylosing spondylitis or in good health (not recorded which). Each CDR3 is given with its conserved first and last residue. The D gene is left open where the match is weak. Size values are once, few and many counts, or a class for expanded clones, and some rows have none.

V: TRBV30; size: -; D: -; J: TRBJ1-6; CDR3: CAWKTGGGSPLHF; DNA: TGTGCCTGGAAGACAGGAGGTGGTTCACCCCTCCACTTT
V: TRBV21-1; size: many; D: -; J: TRBJ2-1; CDR3: CASRQGGREQFF; DNA: TGTGCCAGCAGACAGGGCGGTCGTGAGCAGTTCTTC
V: TRBV5-5; size: few; D: -; J: TRBJ2-2; CDR3: CASTLTGTVNTGELFF; DNA: TGTGCCAGCACCCTGACCGGGACCGTCAACACCGGGGAGCTGTTTTTT
V: TRBV9; size: few; D: TRBD2; J: TRBJ2-2; CDR3: CASRAEGPWEGTGELFF; DNA: TGTGCCAGCAGGGCTGAGGGACCGTGGGAGGGGACCGGGGAGCTGTTTTTT
V: TRBV7-3; size: many; D: -; J: TRBJ1-1; CDR3: CASSPSGDTEAFF; DNA: TGTGCCAGCAGCCCCAGTGGAGACACTGAAGCTTTCTTT
V: TRBV5-1; size: few; D: -; J: TRBJ1-1; CDR3: CASSPGGLSALEAFF; DNA: TGCGCCAGCAGCCCGGGGGGGCTATCGGCTCTTGAAGCTTTCTTT
V: TRBV24-1; size: many; D: -; J: TRBJ2-3; CDR3: CATSETRAATDTQYF; DNA: TGTGCCACCAGCGAGACTCGGGCAGCCACAGATACGCAGTATTTT
V: TRBV20-1; size: -; D: -; J: TRBJ2-7; CDR3: CSALPGTTSYEQYF; DNA: TGCAGTGCCCTTCCGGGGACAACTAGCTACGAGCAGTACTTC
V: TRBV6-5; size: -; D: -; J: TRBJ2-2; CDR3: CASSYRTGELFF; DNA: TGTGCCAGCAGTTACCGGACCGGGGAGCTGTTTTTT
V: TRBV27; size: many; D: -; J: TRBJ2-3; CDR3: CASSNRDATDTQYF; DNA: TGTGCCAGCAGTAACCGGGACGCCACAGATACGCAGTATTTT
V: TRBV20-1; size: few; D: TRBD2; J: TRBJ2-6; CDR3: CSARTSGSSGANVLTF; DNA: TGCAGTGCTCGGACTAGCGGATCTTCTGGGGCCAACGTCCTGACTTTC
V: TRBV6-1; size: -; D: TRBD1; J: TRBJ1-2; CDR3: CASSGGQETYGYTF; DNA: TGTGCCAGCAGCGGCGGACAGGAGACCTATGGCTACACCTTC
V: TRBV6-2/TRBV6-3; size: many; D: TRBD1; J: TRBJ2-7; CDR3: CASSYSSRGIYEQYF; DNA: TGTGCCAGCAGTTATTCAAGCAGGGGGATCTACGAGCAGTACTTC
V: TRBV28; size: few; D: TRBD1; J: TRBJ2-5; CDR3: CASLTGLGETQYF; DNA: TGTGCCAGCCTGACAGGGCTGGGGGAGACCCAGTACTTC
V: TRBV20-1; size: many; D: -; J: TRBJ1-2; CDR3: CSAVDRRNYGYTF; DNA: TGCAGTGCCGTAGACAGGCGGAACTATGGCTACACCTTC
V: TRBV5-1; size: many; D: -; J: TRBJ1-1; CDR3: CASSLAEVGTEAFF; DNA: TGCGCCAGCAGCTTGGCCGAGGTTGGCACTGAAGCTTTCTTT
V: TRBV12-3/TRBV12-4; size: few; D: -; J: TRBJ1-1; CDR3: CASSFAGRGTEAFF; DNA: TGTGCCAGCAGTTTCGCAGGTCGGGGCACTGAAGCTTTCTTT
V: TRBV2; size: few; D: -; J: TRBJ1-2; CDR3: CATVDGYGYTF; DNA: TGTGCCACCGTGGACGGCTATGGCTACACCTTC
V: TRBV20-1; size: -; D: -; J: TRBJ1-1; CDR3: CSARRDYGVGTEAFF; DNA: TGCAGTGCCAGACGGGATTACGGGGTTGGCACTGAAGCTTTCTTT
V: TRBV6-5; size: many; D: -; J: TRBJ1-6; CDR3: CASSYSPHLPLDSPLHF; DNA: TGTGCCAGCAGTTACTCCCCCCACCTTCCGCTGGATTCACCCCTCCACTTT
V: TRBV12-3/TRBV12-4; size: many; D: -; J: TRBJ1-4; CDR3: CASARRMANEKLFF; DNA: TGTGCCAGCGCCCGGCGGATGGCTAATGAAAAACTGTTTTTT
V: TRBV10-3; size: many; D: -; J: TRBJ1-1; CDR3: CAISEPPDRPNTEAFF; DNA: TGTGCCATCAGTGAGCCCCCTGACAGGCCGAACACTGAAGCTTTCTTT
V: TRBV3-1; size: few; D: TRBD1; J: TRBJ1-2; CDR3: CASSPQQGSANYGYTF; DNA: TGTGCCAGCAGCCCTCAACAGGGGTCCGCTAACTATGGCTACACCTTC
V: TRBV20-1; size: many; D: -; J: TRBJ2-7; CDR3: CSADGGPNYEQYF; DNA: TGCAGTGCTGACGGGGGGCCCAACTACGAGCAGTACTTC
V: TRBV25-1; size: many; D: -; J: TRBJ1-4; CDR3: CASSRPGLKEKLFF; DNA: TGTGCCAGCAGTCGACCAGGGTTAAAAGAAAAACTGTTTTTT
V: TRBV3-1; size: -; D: -; J: TRBJ1-2; CDR3: CASSRFGLYGYTF; DNA: TGTGCCAGCAGCCGATTCGGCCTGTATGGCTACACCTTC
V: TRBV7-2; size: -; D: -; J: TRBJ2-2; CDR3: CASSPRQGGNTGELFF; DNA: TGTGCCAGCAGCCCCAGACAGGGAGGGAACACCGGGGAGCTGTTTTTT
V: TRBV11-2; size: many; D: TRBD2; J: TRBJ2-2; CDR3: CASSWGTSGGGNTGELFF; DNA: TGTGCCAGCAGCTGGGGGACTAGCGGGGGGGGGAACACCGGGGAGCTGTTTTTT
V: TRBV2; size: -; D: -; J: TRBJ2-7; CDR3: CTSSFQLRQTVTYEQYF; DNA: TGTACCAGCAGTTTTCAACTCCGTCAGACAGTTACCTACGAGCAGTACTTC
V: TRBV5-1; size: many; D: -; J: TRBJ2-6; CDR3: CASSPTIGAAGANVLTF; DNA: TGCGCCAGCAGCCCAACAATTGGGGCGGCTGGGGCCAACGTCCTGACTTTC
V: TRBV5-1; size: many; D: -; J: TRBJ2-5; CDR3: CASSLMGAGEETQYF; DNA: TGCGCCAGCAGCTTGATGGGGGCGGGTGAGGAGACCCAGTACTTC
V: TRBV5-1; size: many; D: -; J: TRBJ2-6; CDR3: CASSLVGLSSGANVLTF; DNA: TGCGCCAGCAGCTTGGTTGGTCTATCCTCTGGGGCCAACGTCCTGACTTTC
V: TRBV11-3; size: few; D: TRBD1; J: TRBJ2-2; CDR3: CASRQGATGELFF; DNA: TGTGCCAGCAGACAGGGGGCAACCGGGGAGCTGTTTTTT
V: TRBV20-1; size: -; D: -; J: TRBJ1-4; CDR3: CSARDPRDGGEKLFF; DNA: TGCAGTGCTAGAGATCCCAGGGACGGGGGTGAAAAACTGTTTTTT
V: TRBV20-1; size: many; D: -; J: TRBJ2-1; CDR3: CSHHRGLSYNEQFF; DNA: TGCAGTCACCACAGGGGACTGTCCTACAATGAGCAGTTCTTC
V: TRBV7-9; size: many; D: TRBD1; J: TRBJ1-4; CDR3: CASSLGQGDEKLFF; DNA: TGTGCCAGCAGTCTAGGACAGGGGGATGAAAAACTGTTTTTT
V: TRBV2; size: few; D: TRBD2; J: TRBJ2-3; CDR3: CASSDVGLASTDTQYF; DNA: TGTGCCAGCAGTGATGTGGGACTAGCTAGCACAGATACGCAGTATTTT
V: TRBV5-1; size: many; D: -; J: TRBJ1-2; CDR3: CASSREPGDGDGYTF; DNA: TGCGCCAGCAGCCGCGAACCGGGGGACGGGGATGGCTACACCTTC
V: TRBV29-1; size: once; D: TRBD2; J: TRBJ2-2; CDR3: CSAGSGGTGELFF; DNA: TGCAGCGCTGGGAGCGGGGGGACCGGGGAGCTGTTTTTT
V: TRBV7-9; size: many; D: -; J: TRBJ1-1; CDR3: CASSDGTSSRKAFF; DNA: TGTGCCAGCAGCGACGGGACCTCCTCCCGAAAAGCTTTCTTT
V: TRBV6-5; size: -; D: -; J: TRBJ2-7; CDR3: CASSYSTGPGAEQYF; DNA: TGTGCCAGCAGTTACTCTACAGGCCCTGGAGCCGAGCAGTACTTC
V: TRBV28; size: many; D: TRBD1; J: TRBJ2-1; CDR3: CASSFLGQPSEQFF; DNA: TGTGCCAGCAGTTTCCTGGGACAGCCGAGTGAGCAGTTCTTC
V: TRBV19; size: -; D: -; J: TRBJ1-2; CDR3: CASSMYRDGYTF; DNA: TGTGCCAGTAGTATGTACAGGGATGGCTACACCTTC
V: TRBV7-2; size: -; D: -; J: TRBJ1-2; CDR3: CASSLWSGDGYGYTF; DNA: TGTGCCAGCAGCTTATGGTCAGGGGACGGATATGGCTACACCTTC
V: TRBV7-3; size: many; D: -; J: TRBJ2-1; CDR3: CASSLFGGPSYNEQFF; DNA: TGTGCCAGCAGCTTATTTGGGGGGCCCTCCTACAATGAGCAGTTCTTC
V: TRBV9; size: -; D: -; J: TRBJ2-5; CDR3: CASSVGGLPQETQYF; DNA: TGTGCCAGCAGCGTTGGGGGTTTGCCCCAAGAGACCCAGTACTTC
V: TRBV7-2; size: few; D: TRBD1; J: TRBJ1-4; CDR3: CASSLRGRSEKLFF; DNA: TGTGCCAGCAGCTTAAGGGGGCGAAGTGAAAAACTGTTTTTT
V: TRBV3-1; size: -; D: TRBD1; J: TRBJ1-2; CDR3: CASSHGQGYGYTF; DNA: TGTGCCAGCAGCCACGGACAGGGCTATGGCTACACCTTC
V: TRBV5-1; size: many; D: TRBD1; J: TRBJ2-1; CDR3: CASRPPGTGDYNEQFF; DNA: TGCGCCAGCAGGCCCCCCGGGACAGGGGACTACAATGAGCAGTTCTTC
V: TRBV7-9; size: many; D: -; J: TRBJ1-2; CDR3: CASSFEGVYGYTF; DNA: TGTGCCAGCAGCTTTGAGGGAGTCTATGGCTACACCTTC
V: TRBV28; size: -; D: TRBD1; J: TRBJ2-3; CDR3: CASTTPGGAGEEDTQYF; DNA: TGTGCCAGCACCACTCCAGGGGGTGCAGGGGAAGAAGATACGCAGTATTTT
V: TRBV29-1; size: many; D: TRBD1; J: TRBJ1-1; CDR3: CSVEDDRGLMNTEAFF; DNA: TGCAGCGTTGAAGATGACAGGGGGCTTATGAACACTGAAGCTTTCTTT
V: TRBV20-1; size: many; D: -; J: TRBJ1-1; CDR3: CSAAKGWNTEAFF; DNA: TGCAGTGCGGCGAAAGGGTGGAACACTGAAGCTTTCTTT
V: TRBV7-2; size: -; D: -; J: TRBJ2-7; CDR3: CASSQVGGQPYF; DNA: TGTGCCAGCAGCCAAGTGGGGGGCCAACCGTACTTC
V: TRBV7-8; size: -; D: -; J: TRBJ1-4; CDR3: CASSLRGWGLQEKLFF; DNA: TGTGCCAGCAGCTTAAGGGGTTGGGGGTTACAGGAAAAACTGTTTTTT
V: TRBV5-6; size: few; D: -; J: TRBJ2-7; CDR3: CASSLKKAGALWDEQYF; DNA: TGTGCCAGCAGCTTGAAGAAGGCAGGGGCCCTGTGGGACGAGCAGTACTTC
V: TRBV5-1; size: many; D: TRBD2; J: TRBJ2-2; CDR3: CASSLGLAGGRDTGELFF; DNA: TGCGCCAGCAGCTTGGGACTAGCGGGGGGCCGTGACACCGGGGAGCTGTTTTTT
V: TRBV12-3/TRBV12-4; size: -; D: -; J: TRBJ1-1; CDR3: CASSLNAQALNTEAFF; DNA: TGTGCCAGCAGTTTAAACGCACAGGCCCTGAACACTGAAGCTTTCTTT
V: TRBV6-1; size: few; D: -; J: TRBJ1-5; CDR3: CASSAPIMGNQPQHF; DNA: TGTGCCAGCAGTGCACCAATAATGGGCAATCAGCCCCAGCATTTT